This T cell receptor beta chain was recorded in a study of blood T cell repertoires in COVID-19. Overall study: COVID-19 samples, acute and convalescent, were from the United States, Italy and Spain.

Per the original methods: It was from reference gene primer amplification that nucleated cell counts were estimated. TCRdb keeps only in-frame clones here, not all; method: immunoSEQ multiplex PCR. From that table come the V and J calls and clone size; the DNA was used to work out D and trimming. The top ten clones hold less than 4% of a sample with some 150,000 clones, 80% to 90% of them seen once. The sequenced material came from peripheral blood. The clonotype originates from a woman in her sixties with active COVID-19.

CDR3 region: CASGGFYEQYF. In DNA, the CDR3 is TGTGCCTCGGGGGGGTTCTACGAGCAGTACTTC. V and J are TRBV27 and TRBJ2-7; 8 bases line up with TRBD2. Trimming cost V 11 bases and J 3 bases; bases outside gene matches: 3. This CDR3 is built from 11 residues. CDR1 is MNHEY, CDR2 SMNVEV, per germline (reference sequence).